The sequence of this TCR beta chain was determined in a study of cytomegalovirus exposure and HLA in healthy donors. The CDR3 runs to 13 residues. Germline V gene data show CDR1 as SGHDN and CDR2 as FVKESK. Trimming took off 6 bases at V and 2 bases at J, with 11 bases between the two ends. Comment on this clone: Its antigen is not known.

Vbeta (60) and Jbeta (13) primers were used in the PCR. The repertoire was sequenced with immunoSEQ multiplex PCR; TCRdb's copy has only in-frame clones and lacks some. Recorded here are 40,000 to 45,000 clones; the top ten clones represent more than 5%. General study points: Researchers reported in a later analysis that common viral pathogens appeared linked to several top clusters.

The sample taken for sequencing was PBMCs. The sequence was collected from a man in his thirties or forties in good health and CMV-seronegative. The V and J genes are TRBV14 and TRBJ2-7; D may be TRBD1 (5 bases). CDR3 sequence (DNA): TGTGCCAGCAGAGGAGACAGCGCCTACGAGCAGTACTTC. Translating gives CASRGDSAYEQYF.